This T cell receptor (beta chain) came from a study of T cell changes during pregnancy in multiple sclerosis. Sequencing was performed with immunoSEQ multiplex PCR; in TCRdb, only in-frame clones are kept and a portion is missing. The sample holds around 40,000 clones, approximately 91% seen once. The CDR3 is 16 amino acids. The rearrangement links TRBV1 to TRBJ2-1; the table calls TRBD2, which could not be checked here. TRBV1 is labeled a pseudogene. The receptor comes from a female donor with multiple sclerosis, enrolled in a pregnancy study. Sequenced here: CD4+ T cells from peripheral blood mononuclear cells, sampled before pregnancy. The CDR3: CTSSPKRESSYNEQFF. The DNA for the CDR3 is TGCACCAGCAGCCCGAAGCGGGAAAGTTCCTACAATGAGCAGTTCTTC.